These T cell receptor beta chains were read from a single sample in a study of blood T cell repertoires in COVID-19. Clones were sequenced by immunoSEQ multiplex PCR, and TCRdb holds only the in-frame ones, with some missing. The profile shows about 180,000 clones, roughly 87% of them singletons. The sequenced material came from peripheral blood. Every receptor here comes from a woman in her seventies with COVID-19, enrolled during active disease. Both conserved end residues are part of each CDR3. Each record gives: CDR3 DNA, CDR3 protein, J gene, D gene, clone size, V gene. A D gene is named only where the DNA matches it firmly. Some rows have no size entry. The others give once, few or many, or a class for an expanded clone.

TGTGCCATCAAAGCGGCCTCGAACACTGAAGCTTTCTTT | CAIKAASNTEAFF | TRBJ1-1 | NA | NA | TRBV10-3
TGTGCCAGTACCATAACCGGGACACCTTACTATGGCTACACCTTC | CASTITGTPYYGYTF | TRBJ1-2 | NA | NA | TRBV19
TGCGCCAGCAGCACCACATCAGGGACACCCCTCCACTTT | CASSTTSGTPLHF | TRBJ1-6 | NA | NA | TRBV5-1
TGTGCCAGCAGCCTCGCTGGTGCTCAGGGGGCGGTTGAAGCTTTCTTT | CASSLAGAQGAVEAFF | TRBJ1-1 | TRBD1 | NA | TRBV3-1/TRBV3-2
TGTGCCAGCAGCTCTAGCGGGAGGGGGGAGCTGTTTTTT | CASSSSGRGELFF | TRBJ2-2 | TRBD2 | NA | TRBV7-2
TGTGCCAGCAGTGATCTCTTGGACAGCAACCTGAACACTGAAGCTTTCTTT | CASSDLLDSNLNTEAFF | TRBJ1-1 | NA | NA | TRBV25-1
TGTGCCATCAGTGTGACCACAGGTACCTACGAGCAGTACTTC | CAISVTTGTYEQYF | TRBJ2-7 | NA | once | TRBV10-3
TGTGCCTGGAGTCCGGGACAGACGGGAAACACCATATATTTT | CAWSPGQTGNTIYF | TRBJ1-3 | TRBD1 | NA | TRBV30
TGTGCCAGCAATGGACAGAATGGTGAAAAACTGTTTTTT | CASNGQNGEKLFF | TRBJ1-4 | NA | NA | TRBV2
TGCAGCGTTGAGTCAGGGGGAGATACGCAGTATTTT | CSVESGGDTQYF | TRBJ2-3 | TRBD1 | NA | TRBV29-1
TGTGCCAGTAGTAGCGAGCGGGAGTCCTCAGATACGCAGTATTTT | CASSSERESSDTQYF | TRBJ2-3 | TRBD2 | once | TRBV19
TGTGCCATCAGTGAAGGACAGGGGGGAGAGACCCAGTACTTC | CAISEGQGGETQYF | TRBJ2-5 | TRBD1 | once | TRBV10-3
TGCGCCAGCAGCCAAGGGATGGAGGACCCATCCTACGAGCAGTACTTC | CASSQGMEDPSYEQYF | TRBJ2-7 | NA | NA | TRBV4-1
TGTGCCAGCAGGTACGGGACAGCGAATCAGCCCCAGCATTTT | CASRYGTANQPQHF | TRBJ1-5 | TRBD1 | NA | TRBV28
TGCGCCAGCAGCATACTAGCGGGAGGGACCGGGGAGCTGTTTTTT | CASSILAGGTGELFF | TRBJ2-2 | TRBD2 | NA | TRBV5-1
TGTGCCAGTAGTATGGAAGCGGGGGTTTACAATGAGCAGTTCTTC | CASSMEAGVYNEQFF | TRBJ2-1 | TRBD2 | NA | TRBV19
TGTGCCAGCAGCTTAGATCCTAGCGGGAACTACGAGCAGTACTTC | CASSLDPSGNYEQYF | TRBJ2-7 | TRBD2 | NA | TRBV7-6
TGTGCCAGTAGTTCTCAGGGGAGTCTCTCTGGGGCCAACGTCCTGACTTTC | CASSSQGSLSGANVLTF | TRBJ2-6 | NA | few | TRBV19
TGTGCCAGCAGACCGGACCACAGGGAACTCCTTAATGAAAAACTGTTTTTT | CASRPDHRELLNEKLFF | TRBJ1-4 | NA | NA | TRBV7-9
TGTGCCAGCAGCCGCGTAAACTCCTACGAGCAGTACTTC | CASSRVNSYEQYF | TRBJ2-7 | NA | NA | TRBV28
TGTGCCAGTAGTAGCGGGGGACTAGCGGGACTCGCCAATCTGTTCTTC | CASSSGGLAGLANLFF | TRBJ2-1 | TRBD2 | NA | TRBV19
TGTGCCAGCAGCACAGGGGGCTCTGGAAACACCATATATTTT | CASSTGGSGNTIYF | TRBJ1-3 | TRBD1 | NA | TRBV5-5
TGTGCCAGCAGCTTAGATGAGAAAAGGGGGACCCAGTACTTC | CASSLDEKRGTQYF | TRBJ2-5 | NA | NA | TRBV11-3
TGTGCCAGCAGTGCACAGGGGGCGCGGACAGATACGCAGTATTTT | CASSAQGARTDTQYF | TRBJ2-3 | TRBD1 | once | TRBV6-4
TGTGCCAGCAGCCGTAGCGGGAGGCGTTACGAGCAGTACTTC | CASSRSGRRYEQYF | TRBJ2-7 | TRBD2 | NA | TRBV7-2
TGTGCCAGCAGCGTATTGGGACAGTCCATGATCTACGAGCAGTACTTC | CASSVLGQSMIYEQYF | TRBJ2-7 | TRBD1 | few | TRBV9
TGTGCCAGCAGCGTAGAAGGGGGCGTACCCCAAGAGACCCAGTACTTC | CASSVEGGVPQETQYF | TRBJ2-5 | TRBD1 | NA | TRBV9
TGTGCCAGCAGCGCGGGGACTAGCGGAACCTACGAGCAGTACTTC | CASSAGTSGTYEQYF | TRBJ2-7 | TRBD2 | NA | TRBV9
TGTGCCAGCTCGGCCTTGGACTCCTTTGGAGGAAACACCATATATTTT | CASSALDSFGGNTIYF | TRBJ1-3 | NA | NA | TRBV18
TGTGCCACCAGTGATCCTCCGGGACTAGCGTTATACAATGAGCAGTTCTTC | CATSDPPGLALYNEQFF | TRBJ2-1 | TRBD2 | NA | TRBV24-1
TGTGCCAGCAGCTTAGGTTCCGGGACAGTATCCTACGAGCAGTACTTC | CASSLGSGTVSYEQYF | TRBJ2-7 | TRBD1 | NA | TRBV7-2
TGTGCCAGCAGTTTTGGACAGGGACGGGGCTACACCTTC | CASSFGQGRGYTF | TRBJ1-2 | TRBD1 | NA | TRBV27
TGTGCCAGTAGTATGGACACCAAGAACACCGGGGAGCTGTTTTTT | CASSMDTKNTGELFF | TRBJ2-2 | NA | NA | TRBV19
TGTGCCAGCAGCTTAGGAAGCGGGACCCCCTACGAGCAGTACTTC | CASSLGSGTPYEQYF | TRBJ2-7 | TRBD2 | NA | TRBV7-2
TGTGCCAGCAGCTTAGAGGCTTTAGGACAGTATGGCTACACCTTC | CASSLEALGQYGYTF | TRBJ1-2 | NA | once | TRBV7-9
TGTGCCAGCACGGGTGAGGGTCATGGCTACACCTTC | CASTGEGHGYTF | TRBJ1-2 | NA | NA | TRBV2
TGTGCCAGCAGCTTGACAGGGACCTACAATGAGCAGTTCTTC | CASSLTGTYNEQFF | TRBJ2-1 | TRBD1 | few | TRBV7-2
TGTGCCTGGGGACAAAAGAACACTGAAGCTTTCTTT | CAWGQKNTEAFF | TRBJ1-1 | NA | NA | TRBV30
TGTGCCAGCAGCTATACAGGACCCCTAGAGCCAGATACGCAGTATTTT | CASSYTGPLEPDTQYF | TRBJ2-3 | NA | NA | TRBV11-3
TGTGCCAGCCGGCAGGACAATAATGAGCAGTTCTTC | CASRQDNNEQFF | TRBJ2-1 | NA | few | TRBV5-6
TGTGGGCACCTCCGGGAAGCCACGCAGTACTTC | CGHLREATQYF | TRBJ2-7 | NA | NA | TRBV18
TGCAGTGCTCGTGGATCTAGCGGGAGGGCCATCTACACAGATACGCAGTATTTT | CSARGSSGRAIYTDTQYF | TRBJ2-3 | TRBD2 | NA | TRBV20-1
TGTGCCAGTAGTATAGAACTCCAGGGTTCTTTTTACGAGCAGTACTTC | CASSIELQGSFYEQYF | TRBJ2-7 | NA | NA | TRBV19
TGTGCCAGCAGCCTTCTCGCGGGAGTGACCGAGCAGTACTTC | CASSLLAGVTEQYF | TRBJ2-7 | TRBD2 | NA | TRBV7-9
TGTGCCAGCAGTTTTGGAGGGAGTTTGAACACTGAAGCTTTCTTT | CASSFGGSLNTEAFF | TRBJ1-1 | NA | NA | TRBV27
TGTGCCAGCAGCTCGGGGACTCGCGGGGGGCAAGAGACCCAGTACTTC | CASSSGTRGGQETQYF | TRBJ2-5 | TRBD2 | few | TRBV5-4
TGTGCCATCACCGAGACTAGCACAGATACGCAGTATTTT | CAITETSTDTQYF | TRBJ2-3 | NA | NA | TRBV10-3
TGTGCCAGCAGCTTAGGCGGCCATACCTACGAGCAGTACTTC | CASSLGGHTYEQYF | TRBJ2-7 | NA | NA | TRBV11-2
TGTGCCAGTAGTATCATAGCGGGAGGAAGCTATGAGCAGTTCTTC | CASSIIAGGSYEQFF | TRBJ2-1 | TRBD2 | NA | TRBV19
TGCGCCAGCAGCACGGGACAGCTTGGCGCTGAAGCTTTCTTT | CASSTGQLGAEAFF | TRBJ1-1 | TRBD1 | NA | TRBV10-1